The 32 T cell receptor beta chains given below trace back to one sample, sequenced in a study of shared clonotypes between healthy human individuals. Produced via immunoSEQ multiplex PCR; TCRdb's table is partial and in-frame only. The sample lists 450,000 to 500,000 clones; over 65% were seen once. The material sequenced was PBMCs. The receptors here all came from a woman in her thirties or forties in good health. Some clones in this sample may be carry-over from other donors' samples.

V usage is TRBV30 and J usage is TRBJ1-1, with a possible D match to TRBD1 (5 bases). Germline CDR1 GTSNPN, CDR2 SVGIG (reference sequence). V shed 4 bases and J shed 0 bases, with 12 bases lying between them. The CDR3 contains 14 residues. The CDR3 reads CAWTRGTMNTEAFF. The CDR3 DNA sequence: TGTGCCTGGACGAGGGGAACTATGAACACTGAAGCTTTCTTT. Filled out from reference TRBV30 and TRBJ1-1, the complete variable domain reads SQTIHQWPATLVQPVGSPLSLECTVEGTSNPNLYWYRQAAGRGLQLLFYSVGIGQISSEVPQNLSASRPQDRQFILSSKKLLLSDSGFYLCAWTRGTMNTEAFFGQGTRLTVV.

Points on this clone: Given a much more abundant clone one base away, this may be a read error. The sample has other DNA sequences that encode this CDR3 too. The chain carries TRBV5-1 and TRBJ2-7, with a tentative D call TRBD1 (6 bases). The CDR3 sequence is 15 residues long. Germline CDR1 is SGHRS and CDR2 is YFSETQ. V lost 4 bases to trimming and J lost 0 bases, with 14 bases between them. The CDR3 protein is CASSLSRDTSYEQYF. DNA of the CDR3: TGCGCCAGCAGCCTAAGCCGGGACACCTCCTACGAGCAGTACTTC.

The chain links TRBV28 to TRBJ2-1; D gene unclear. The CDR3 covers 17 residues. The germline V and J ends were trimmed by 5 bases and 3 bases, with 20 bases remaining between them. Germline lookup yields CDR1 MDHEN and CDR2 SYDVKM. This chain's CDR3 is CASSPSWRNPLYNEQFF. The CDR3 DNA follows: TGTGCCAGCAGTCCGTCGTGGCGCAACCCCCTCTACAATGAGCAGTTCTTC.

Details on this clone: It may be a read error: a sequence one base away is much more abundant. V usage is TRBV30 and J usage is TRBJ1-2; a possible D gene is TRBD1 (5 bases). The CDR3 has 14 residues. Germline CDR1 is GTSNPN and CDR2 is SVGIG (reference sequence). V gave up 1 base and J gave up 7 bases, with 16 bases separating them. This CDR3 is CAWSDSGQACGYTF. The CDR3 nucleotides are TGTGCCTGGAGTGACTCGGGGCAGGCCTGTGGCTACACCTTC.

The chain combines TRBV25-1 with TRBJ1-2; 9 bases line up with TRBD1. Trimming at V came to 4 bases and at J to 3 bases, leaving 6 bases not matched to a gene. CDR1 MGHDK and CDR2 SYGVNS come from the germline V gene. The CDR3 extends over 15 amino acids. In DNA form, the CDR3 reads TGTGCCAGCAGTGGCCTAGGACAGGGGCACTATGGCTACACCTTC. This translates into CASSGLGQGHYGYTF.

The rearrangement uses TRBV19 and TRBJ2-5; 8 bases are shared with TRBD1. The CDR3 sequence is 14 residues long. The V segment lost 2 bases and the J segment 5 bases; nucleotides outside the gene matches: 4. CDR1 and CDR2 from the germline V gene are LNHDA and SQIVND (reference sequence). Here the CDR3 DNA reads TGTGCCAGTAGTATAACAGGGGGGACCGAGACCCAGTACTTC. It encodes CASSITGGTETQYF.

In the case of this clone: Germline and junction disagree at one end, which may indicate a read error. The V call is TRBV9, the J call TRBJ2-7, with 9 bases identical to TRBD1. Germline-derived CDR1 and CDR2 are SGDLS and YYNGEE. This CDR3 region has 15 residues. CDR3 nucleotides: TGTGCCAGCAGCGCACCGGGACAGGGTGCTAACGAGCAGCACTTC. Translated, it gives CASSAPGQGANEQHF.

Here the CDR3 reads CASRGTGNTEAFF. CDR3 nucleotide sequence: TGTGCCAGCAGAGGGACAGGAAACACTGAAGCTTTCTTT. This chain links TRBV25-1 with TRBJ1-1; 8 nucleotides agree with TRBD1. There are 13 residues in the CDR3. From germline, CDR1 is MGHDK and CDR2 SYGVNS. Trimming cost V 6 bases and J 2 bases; bases outside gene matches: 2.

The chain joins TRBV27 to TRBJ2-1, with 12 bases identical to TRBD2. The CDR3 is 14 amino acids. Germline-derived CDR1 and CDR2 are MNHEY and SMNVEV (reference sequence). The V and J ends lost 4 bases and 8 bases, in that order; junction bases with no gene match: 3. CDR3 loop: CASSSTSGSDEQFF. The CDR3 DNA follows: TGTGCCAGCAGTTCGACTAGCGGGAGCGATGAGCAGTTCTTC.

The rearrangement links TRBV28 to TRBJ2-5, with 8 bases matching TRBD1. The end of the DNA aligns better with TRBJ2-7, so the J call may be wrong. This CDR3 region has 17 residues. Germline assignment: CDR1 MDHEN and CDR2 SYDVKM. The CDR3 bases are TGTGCCAGCAGTTTAAGGTTAGGGCAGGGGGCTTTCTACGAGCAGTACTTC. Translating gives CASSLRLGQGAFYEQYF.

CDR3 region: CASSEPGTSGTDTQYF. CDR3 coding DNA: TGTGCCAGCAGTGAACCCGGGACTAGCGGCACAGATACGCAGTATTTT. The chain recombines TRBV25-1 with TRBJ2-3; TRBD2 aligns across 10 bases. Germline CDR1 reads MGHDK; CDR2 reads SYGVNS. The CDR3 is 16 residues long. With 2 bases clipped from V and 1 base from J, the junction kept 3 bases outside the gene matches.

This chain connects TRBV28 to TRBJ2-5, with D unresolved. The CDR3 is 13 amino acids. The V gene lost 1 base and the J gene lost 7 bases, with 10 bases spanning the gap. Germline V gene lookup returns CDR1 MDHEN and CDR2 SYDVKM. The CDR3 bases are TGTGCCAGCAGTTTATATCCCTTTTCGACCCAGTACTTC. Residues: CASSLYPFSTQYF. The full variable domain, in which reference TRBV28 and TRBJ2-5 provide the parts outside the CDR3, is DVKVTQSSRYLVKRTGEKVFLECVQDMDHENMFWYRQDPGLGLRLIYFSYDVKMKEKGDIPEGYSVSREKKERFSLILESASTNQTSMYLCASSLYPFSTQYFGPGTRLLVL.

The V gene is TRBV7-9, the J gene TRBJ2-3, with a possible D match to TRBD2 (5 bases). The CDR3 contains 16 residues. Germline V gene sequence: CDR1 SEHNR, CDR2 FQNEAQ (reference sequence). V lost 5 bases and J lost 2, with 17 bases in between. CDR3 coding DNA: TGTGCCAGCAGCCCCGGAGGCCGACCTACCACAGATACGCAGTATTTT. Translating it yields CASSPGGRPTTDTQYF.

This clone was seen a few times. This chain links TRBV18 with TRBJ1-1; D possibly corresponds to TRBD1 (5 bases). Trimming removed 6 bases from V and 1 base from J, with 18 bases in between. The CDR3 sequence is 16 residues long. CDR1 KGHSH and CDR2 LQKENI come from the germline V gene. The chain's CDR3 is CASSLRGGSGNTEAFF. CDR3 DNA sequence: TGTGCCAGCTCCCTCCGTGGGGGATCAGGGAACACTGAAGCTTTCTTT.

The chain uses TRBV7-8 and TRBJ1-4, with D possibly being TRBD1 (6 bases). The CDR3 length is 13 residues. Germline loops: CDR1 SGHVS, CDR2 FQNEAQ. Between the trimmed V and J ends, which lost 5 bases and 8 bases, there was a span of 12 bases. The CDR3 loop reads CASSLKGGEKLFF. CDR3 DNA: TGTGCCAGCAGCCTCAAAGGGGGGGAAAAACTGTTTTTT.

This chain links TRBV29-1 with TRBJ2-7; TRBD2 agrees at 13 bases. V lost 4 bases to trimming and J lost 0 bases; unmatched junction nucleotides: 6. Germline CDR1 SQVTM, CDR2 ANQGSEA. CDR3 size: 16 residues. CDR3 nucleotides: TGCAGCGTTGCTGGACTAGCGGGAGCTAGCTCCTACGAGCAGTACTTC. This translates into CSVAGLAGASSYEQYF.

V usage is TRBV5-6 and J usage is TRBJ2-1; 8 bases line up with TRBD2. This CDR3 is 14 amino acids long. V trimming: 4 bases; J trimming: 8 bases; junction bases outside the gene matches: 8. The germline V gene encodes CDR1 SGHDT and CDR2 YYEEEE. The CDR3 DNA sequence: TGTGCCAGCAGCCCTCCCGGGACTAGTGATGAGCAGTTCTTC. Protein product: CASSPPGTSDEQFF.

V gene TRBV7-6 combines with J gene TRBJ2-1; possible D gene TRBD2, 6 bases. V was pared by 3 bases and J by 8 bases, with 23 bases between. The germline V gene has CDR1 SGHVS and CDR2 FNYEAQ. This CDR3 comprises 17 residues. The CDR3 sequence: CASSLIPPGLLFDEQFF. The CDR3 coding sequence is TGTGCCAGCAGCTTGATTCCCCCGGGACTCCTATTTGATGAGCAGTTCTTC.

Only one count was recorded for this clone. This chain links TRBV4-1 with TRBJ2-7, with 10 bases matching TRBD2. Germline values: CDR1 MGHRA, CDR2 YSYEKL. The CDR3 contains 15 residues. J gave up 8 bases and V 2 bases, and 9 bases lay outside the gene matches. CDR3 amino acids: CASSQLGASGSKQYF. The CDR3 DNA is TGCGCCAGCAGCCAACTCGGGGCTAGCGGGAGCAAGCAGTACTTC.

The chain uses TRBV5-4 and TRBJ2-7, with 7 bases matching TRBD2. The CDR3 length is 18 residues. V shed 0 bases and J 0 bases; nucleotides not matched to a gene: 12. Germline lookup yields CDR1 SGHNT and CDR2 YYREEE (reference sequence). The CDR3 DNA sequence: TGTGCCAGCAGCTTGGCCGTGGGTCTTAGCGGGCGCTCCTACGAGCAGTACTTC. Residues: CASSLAVGLSGRSYEQYF.

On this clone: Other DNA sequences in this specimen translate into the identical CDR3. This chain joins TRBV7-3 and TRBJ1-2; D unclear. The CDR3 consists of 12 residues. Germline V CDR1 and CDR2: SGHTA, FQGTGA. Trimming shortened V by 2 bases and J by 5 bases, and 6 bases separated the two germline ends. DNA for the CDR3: TGTGCCAGCAGCTTATCTGGTTATGGCTACACCTTC. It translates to CASSLSGYGYTF.

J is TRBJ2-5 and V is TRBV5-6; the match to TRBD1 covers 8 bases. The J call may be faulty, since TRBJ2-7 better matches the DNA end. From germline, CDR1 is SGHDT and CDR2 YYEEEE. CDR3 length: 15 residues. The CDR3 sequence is CASSYGQGASYEQYF. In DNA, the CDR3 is TGTGCCAGCAGCTATGGCCAGGGGGCTTCCTACGAGCAGTACTTC.

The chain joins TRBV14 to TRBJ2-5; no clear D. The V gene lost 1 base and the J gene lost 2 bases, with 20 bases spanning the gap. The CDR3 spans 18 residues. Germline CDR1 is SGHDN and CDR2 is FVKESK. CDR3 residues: CASSQVAHPLLGQETQYF. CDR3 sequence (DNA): TGTGCCAGCAGCCAAGTTGCTCACCCCCTCCTGGGTCAAGAGACCCAGTACTTC. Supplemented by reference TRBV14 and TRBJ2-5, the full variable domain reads EAGVTQFPSHSVIEKGQTVTLRCDPISGHDNLYWYRRVMGKEIKFLLHFVKESKQDESGMPNNRFLAERTGGTYSTLKVQPAELEDSGVYFCASSQVAHPLLGQETQYFGPGTRLLVL.

The CDR3 DNA sequence: TGTGCCAGCAGCGTAGGACTAGCGTCGGATACGCAGTATTTT. This translates into CASSVGLASDTQYF. The V and J genes are TRBV9 and TRBJ2-3, with 8 nucleotides matching TRBD2. Losses at the gene ends were 0 bases for V and 6 bases for J; bases not matched to a gene: 3. In germline, CDR1 is SGDLS, CDR2 YYNGEE. The CDR3 is 14 amino acids.

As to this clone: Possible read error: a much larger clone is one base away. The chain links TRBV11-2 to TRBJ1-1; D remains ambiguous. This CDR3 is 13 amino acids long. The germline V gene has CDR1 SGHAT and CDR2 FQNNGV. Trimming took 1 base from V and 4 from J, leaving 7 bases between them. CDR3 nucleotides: TGTGCCAGCAGCTTAGGCCAAAGCACTGAAGCTTTCTTT. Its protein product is CASSLGQSTEAFF.

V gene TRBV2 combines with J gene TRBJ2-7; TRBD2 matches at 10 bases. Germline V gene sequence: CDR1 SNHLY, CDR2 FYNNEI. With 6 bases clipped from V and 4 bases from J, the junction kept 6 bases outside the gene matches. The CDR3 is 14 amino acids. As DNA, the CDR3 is TGTGCCAGCAGGGCTAGCGGGAGTGAATACGAGCAGTACTTC. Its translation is CASRASGSEYEQYF.

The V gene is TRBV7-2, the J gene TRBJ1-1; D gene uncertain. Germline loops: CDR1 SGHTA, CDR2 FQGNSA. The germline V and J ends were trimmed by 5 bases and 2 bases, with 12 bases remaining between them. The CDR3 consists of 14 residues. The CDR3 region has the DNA TGTGCCAGCAGCCCGTTGCAGTTTAACACTGAAGCTTTCTTT. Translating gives CASSPLQFNTEAFF. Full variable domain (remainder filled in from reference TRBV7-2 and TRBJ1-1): GAGVSQSPSNKVTEKGKDVELRCDPISGHTALYWYRQSLGQGLEFLIYFQGNSAPDKSGLPSDRFSAERTGGSVSTLTIQRTQQEDSAVYLCASSPLQFNTEAFFGQGTRLTVV.

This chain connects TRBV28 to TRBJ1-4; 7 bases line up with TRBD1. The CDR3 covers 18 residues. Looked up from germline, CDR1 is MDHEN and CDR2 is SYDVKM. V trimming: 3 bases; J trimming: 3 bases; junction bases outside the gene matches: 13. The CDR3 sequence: CASSFIRDRERANEKLFF. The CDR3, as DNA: TGTGCCAGCAGTTTTATCCGAGACAGGGAGAGAGCTAATGAAAAACTGTTTTTT.

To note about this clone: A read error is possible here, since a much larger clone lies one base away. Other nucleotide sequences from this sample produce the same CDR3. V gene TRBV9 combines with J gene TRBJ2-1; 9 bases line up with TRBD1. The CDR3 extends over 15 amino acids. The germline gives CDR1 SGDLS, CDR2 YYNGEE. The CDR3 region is CASTTTGQGYDEQFF. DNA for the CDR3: TGCGCCAGCACCACCACGGGACAGGGTTATGATGAGCAGTTCTTC.

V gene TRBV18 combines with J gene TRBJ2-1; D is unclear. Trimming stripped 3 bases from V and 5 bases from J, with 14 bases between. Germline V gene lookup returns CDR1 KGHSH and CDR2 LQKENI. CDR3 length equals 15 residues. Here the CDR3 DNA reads TGTGCCAGCTCACCTAGAGGTAAAATCAACAATGAGCAGTTCTTC. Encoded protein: CASSPRGKINNEQFF.

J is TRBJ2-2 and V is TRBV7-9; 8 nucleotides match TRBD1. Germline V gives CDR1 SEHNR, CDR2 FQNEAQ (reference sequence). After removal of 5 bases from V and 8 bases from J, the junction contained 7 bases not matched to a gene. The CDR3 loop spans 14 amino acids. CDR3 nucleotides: TGTGCCAGCAGCCTACAGGGGGGCTCAGGGGAGCTGTTTTTT. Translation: CASSLQGGSGELFF.

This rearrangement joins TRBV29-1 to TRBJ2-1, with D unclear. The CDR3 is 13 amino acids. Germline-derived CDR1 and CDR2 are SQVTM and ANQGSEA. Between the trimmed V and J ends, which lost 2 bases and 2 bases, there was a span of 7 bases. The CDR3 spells CSVESPTYNEQFF. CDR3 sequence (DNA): TGCAGCGTTGAAAGCCCCACCTACAATGAGCAGTTCTTC.